One sample yielded the 29 T cell receptor beta chains listed below, sequenced in a study of blood T cell repertoires in COVID-19. Here immunoSEQ multiplex PCR was the method, and the copy in TCRdb shows in-frame clones only, minus some. This sample carries 200,000 to 300,000 clones, about nine tenths of them seen once, and the ten largest clones take 2% to 2.5%. Material for sequencing was PBMCs or T cells enriched from blood (not recorded which). These receptors originate from a woman in her 40s with acute COVID-19.

The chain is built from TRBV29-1 and TRBJ2-3; D call uncertain. V lost 1 base, J lost 1 base, and 3 bases lay in between. CDR3 length equals 12 residues. Germline assignment: CDR1 SQVTM and CDR2 ANQGSEA. The CDR3, as DNA: TGCAGCGTTGAAGTAGGCACAGATACGCAGTATTTT. Amino acid sequence: CSVEVGTDTQYF.

This chain links TRBV6-2 or TRBV6-3 with TRBJ2-3; a weak D match, TRBD1 (5 bases). CDR1 and CDR2 (germline): MNHEY, SVGEGT. This CDR3 is 15 amino acids long. Between the trimmed V and J ends, which lost 5 bases and 2 bases, there was a span of 14 bases. For the CDR3, the DNA is TGTGCCAGCAGTAGAGCAACAGGCATCACAGATACGCAGTATTTT. Residues: CASSRATGITDTQYF.

V and J are TRBV10-3 and TRBJ2-1; 13 positions match TRBD2. This CDR3 has 15 residues. The germline CDR1 and CDR2 sequences are ENHRY and SYGVKD. V was pared by 8 bases and J by 5 bases, with 6 bases of the junction left unmatched. The CDR3 DNA reads TGTGCCATCCGAAGACTAGCGGGAGGTAACAATGAGCAGTTCTTC. Translated, it gives CAIRRLAGGNNEQFF.

The V call is TRBV24-1, the J call TRBJ2-1; a possible D gene is TRBD1 (5 bases). CDR3 length equals 15 residues. The germline CDR1 and CDR2 sequences are KGHDR and SFDVKD. V lost 3 bases and J lost 0, with 8 bases in between. The CDR3 here is CATSDRQSSYNEQFF. The CDR3 region has the DNA TGTGCCACCAGTGATCGACAGAGCTCCTACAATGAGCAGTTCTTC.

The chain links TRBV6-5 to TRBJ1-2; 7 positions agree with TRBD1. Germline lookup yields CDR1 MNHEY and CDR2 SVGAGI. The CDR3 is 15 residues long. Trimming removed 9 bases from V and 4 bases from J; junction bases left unmatched: 14. The CDR3 here is CASRTGTPSSYGYTF. Here the CDR3 DNA reads TGTGCCAGTAGGACAGGTACCCCGTCGTCCTATGGCTACACCTTC.

This sequence joins TRBV7-9 and TRBJ2-7, with a weak D call TRBD2 (5 bases). Deletions cut 5 bases from V and 9 bases from J, with 20 bases between. Germline CDR1 is SEHNR and CDR2 is FQNEAQ (reference sequence). The CDR3 has 14 residues. The DNA for the CDR3 is TGTGCCAGCAGCGTCTCTGGGCAGACTACGCGGCAGTACTTC. Protein product: CASSVSGQTTRQYF. The whole variable domain, filled in from reference TRBV7-9 and TRBJ2-7, reads DTGVSQNPRHKITKRGQNVTFRCDPISEHNRLYWYRQTLGQGPEFLTYFQNEAQLEKSRLLSDRFSAERPKGSFSTLEIQRTEQGDSAMYLCASSVSGQTTRQYFGPGTRLTVT.

The chain links TRBV7-2 to TRBJ1-1; tentative D call: TRBD1 (5 bases). V shed 5 bases and J shed 4 bases, with 14 bases lying between them. The V gene's germline CDR1 is SGHTA and CDR2 FQGNSA. This CDR3 comprises 14 residues. CDR3 sequence (DNA): TGTGCCAGCAGCCAAGGGAGGGGCAGCACTGAAGCTTTCTTT. As protein: CASSQGRGSTEAFF.

The genes are TRBV9 and TRBJ1-2; TRBD1 is a possible D gene (5 bases). Deletions cut 0 bases from V and 8 bases from J, with 11 bases between. The length of the CDR3 is 13 residues. The germline V gene has CDR1 SGDLS and CDR2 YYNGEE. The CDR3: CASSVDGAGGYTF. The CDR3 region has the DNA TGTGCCAGCAGCGTAGATGGGGCGGGGGGCTACACCTTC. Combining the CDR3 with reference TRBV9 and TRBJ1-2 gives the whole variable domain DSGVTQTPKHLITATGQRVTLRCSPRSGDLSVYWYQQSLDQGLQFLIQYYNGEERAKGNILERFSAQQFPDLHSELNLSSLELGDSALYFCASSVDGAGGYTFGSGTRLTVV.

V is TRBV18 and J is TRBJ2-3; D unresolved. Trimming removed 6 bases from V and 4 bases from J, with 8 bases in between. CDR1 is KGHSH, CDR2 LQKENI, per germline. The CDR3 runs 12 residues. The CDR3 nucleotides read TGTGCCAGCTCCCAGGTGGCAGATACGCAGTATTTT. Translation: CASSQVADTQYF.

This chain connects TRBV5-1 to TRBJ2-1, with D possibly matching TRBD1 (5 bases). The germline V gene encodes CDR1 SGHRS and CDR2 YFSETQ. V was cut by 4 bases and J by 7 bases, with 12 bases left in between. The CDR3 length is 13 residues. As DNA, the CDR3 is TGCGCCAGCAGCCCCAACCAGGGAAATGAGCAGTTCTTC. Encoded protein: CASSPNQGNEQFF.

This clone was recorded once. The rearrangement uses TRBV15 and TRBJ2-5; 10 positions match TRBD2. The CDR3 consists of 13 residues. V gave up 9 bases and J gave up 3 bases; unmatched junction bases: 4. In germline, CDR1 is LNHNV, CDR2 YYDKDF (reference sequence). The CDR3 DNA reads as TGTGCCACTGGGCTAGCGGGGGAAGAGACCCAGTACTTC. Its translation: CATGLAGEETQYF.

The table lists this clone with a count of one. The genes are TRBV7-2 and TRBJ2-3, with D tentatively TRBD1 (6 bases). Trimming took 5 bases from V and 5 from J, leaving 17 bases between them. The CDR3 runs 15 residues. Germline-derived CDR1 and CDR2 are SGHTA and FQGNSA. CDR3 DNA sequence: TGTGCCAGCAGCCTAGGGGGTTATCAGGGAGATACGCAGTATTTT. Its translation: CASSLGGYQGDTQYF. Using reference TRBV7-2 and TRBJ2-3 for the parts outside the CDR3, the full variable domain is GAGVSQSPSNKVTEKGKDVELRCDPISGHTALYWYRQSLGQGLEFLIYFQGNSAPDKSGLPSDRFSAERTGGSVSTLTIQRTQQEDSAVYLCASSLGGYQGDTQYFGPGTRLTVL.

The chain carries TRBV5-4 and TRBJ2-3, with 13 nucleotides matching TRBD2. The CDR3 loop spans 15 amino acids. From germline, CDR1 is SGHNT and CDR2 YYREEE (reference sequence). With V trimmed by 4 bases and J by 8 bases, 7 bases remained unmatched. The CDR3 DNA reads TGTGCCAGCAGCCAGGGACTAGCGGGGCGGGGTACGCAGTATTTT. Its translation is CASSQGLAGRGTQYF.

The chain couples TRBV5-6 to TRBJ1-2; 7 bases map to TRBD1. The CDR3 length is 15 residues. V shed 1 base, J shed 3 bases, and the junction held 6 bases outside the gene matches. In germline, CDR1 is SGHDT, CDR2 YYEEEE. The CDR3: CASSLTPTGHYGYTF. The DNA of the CDR3 is TGTGCCAGCAGCTTGACCCCGACAGGGCACTATGGCTACACCTTC.

The chain carries TRBV11-2 and TRBJ1-4, with 8 nucleotides matching TRBD1. Germline V lookup: CDR1 SGHAT, CDR2 FQNNGV. J was trimmed by 8 bases and V by 6 bases; bases with no gene match: 17. The CDR3 covers 17 residues. CDR3: CASSFGQGSFLLEKLFF. The CDR3 nucleotides read TGTGCCAGCAGTTTCGGACAGGGTTCGTTTTTACTCGAAAAACTGTTTTTT. Using reference TRBV11-2 and TRBJ1-4 for the parts outside the CDR3, the full variable domain is EAGVAQSPRYKIIEKRQSVAFWCNPISGHATLYWYQQILGQGPKLLIQFQNNGVVDDSQLPKDRFSAERLKGVDSTLKIQPAKLEDSAVYLCASSFGQGSFLLEKLFFGSGTQLSVL.

The genes are TRBV7-2 and TRBJ2-7; a weak D match, TRBD1 (5 bases). V was clipped by 5 bases and J by 2 bases, with 19 bases between them. CDR1 SGHTA and CDR2 FQGNSA come from the germline V gene. CDR3 length equals 16 residues. This CDR3 reads CASSRPRQGEAYEQYF. CDR3 DNA sequence: TGTGCCAGCAGCCGTCCCCGGCAGGGCGAGGCCTACGAGCAGTACTTC.

The chain couples TRBV4-3 to TRBJ2-5, with D perhaps TRBD1 (6 bases). Per germline, CDR1 LGHNA and CDR2 YSLEER. V lost 0 bases, J lost 5 bases, and 16 bases lay in between. The CDR3 covers 16 residues. CDR3 sequence reads: CASSQEFPGGGETQYF. CDR3 in DNA: TGCGCCAGCAGCCAAGAATTCCCTGGGGGCGGGGAGACCCAGTACTTC.

The CDR3 is CASSQARGTSGTDTQYF. Written as DNA, the CDR3 is TGTGCCAGCAGCCAAGCGAGGGGCACTAGCGGCACAGATACGCAGTATTTT. V is TRBV3-1 (or the pseudogene TRBV3-2) and J is TRBJ2-3, with 7 bases that match TRBD2. V lost 1 base and J lost 1; bases outside the gene matches: 8. The CDR3 consists of 17 residues. CDR1 is LGHDT, CDR2 YNNKEL, per germline (reference sequence).

The chain uses TRBV11-3 and TRBJ2-1; a weak D match, TRBD2 (5 bases). The CDR3 is 15 residues long. The ends were cut back, 2 bases at V and 4 bases at J, with 12 bases in the middle. CDR1 SGHNT and CDR2 YENEEA come from the germline V gene. The CDR3 coding sequence is TGTGCCAGCAGCTTATCGTCTAGCTTTTACAATGAGCAGTTCTTC. Its protein is CASSLSSSFYNEQFF.

The chain links TRBV30 to TRBJ2-7, with D perhaps TRBD2 (6 bases). The germline V gene has CDR1 GTSNPN and CDR2 SVGIG (reference sequence). This CDR3 is built from 14 residues. Trimming stripped 0 bases from V and 2 bases from J, with 11 bases between. This CDR3 reads CAWSVGGNTYEQYF. CDR3 bases: TGTGCCTGGAGTGTAGGCGGGAACACCTACGAGCAGTACTTC.

V and J are TRBV11-2 and TRBJ1-2, with D perhaps matching TRBD1 (6 bases). The germline gives CDR1 SGHAT, CDR2 FQNNGV. The CDR3 consists of 14 residues. Trimming removed 1 base from V and 8 bases from J, with 14 bases in between. CDR3 sequence: CASSLAGGARGYTF. The CDR3 nucleotides are TGTGCCAGCAGCTTAGCCGGGGGGGCCCGAGGCTACACCTTC.

This chain links TRBV11-2 with TRBJ2-5; TRBD2 might be the D (6 bases). The CDR3 is 17 residues long. Germline CDR1 SGHAT, CDR2 FQNNGV. V gave up 0 bases and J gave up 5 bases, with 19 bases separating them. The CDR3 DNA reads TGTGCCAGCAGCTTAGAATACGGGAGAAAGTACGTGGAGACCCAGTACTTC. Its protein product is CASSLEYGRKYVETQYF.

The chain has TRBV15 and TRBJ2-7, with 7 bases lining up with TRBD2. With 1 base clipped from V and 3 bases from J, the junction kept 3 bases outside the gene matches. CDR1 LNHNV and CDR2 YYDKDF come from the germline V gene (reference sequence). This CDR3 region has 14 residues. CDR3 nucleotide sequence: TGTGCCACCAGCAGAGGTGGGGGGGGCTACGAGCAGTACGTC. Amino acids: CATSRGGGGYEQYV.

The chain is built from TRBV11-3 and TRBJ2-1; TRBD2 might be the D (6 bases). The length of the CDR3 is 15 residues. V gave up 5 bases and J gave up 3 bases, with 14 bases separating them. In germline, CDR1 is SGHNT, CDR2 YENEEA. CDR3 sequence: CASSGRDKSYNEQFF. CDR3 sequence (DNA): TGTGCCAGCAGCGGGCGGGATAAAAGCTACAATGAGCAGTTCTTC.

V and J are TRBV9 and TRBJ2-2, with 7 bases identical to TRBD1. The CDR3 spans 14 residues. Germline-derived CDR1 and CDR2 are SGDLS and YYNGEE. J was trimmed by 5 bases and V by 2 bases; bases with no gene match: 3. DNA for the CDR3: TGTGCCAGCAGCGTGACAGGGACGACCGGGGAGCTGTTTTTT. It codes for CASSVTGTTGELFF.

This clone was picked up one time. The chain couples TRBV6-6 to TRBJ1-5, with TRBD1 as a possible D gene (6 bases). The CDR3 is 14 amino acids. V was trimmed by 5 bases and J by 7 bases, leaving 15 bases between them. Germline V gene data show CDR1 as MNHNY and CDR2 as SVGAGI (reference sequence). As DNA, the CDR3 is TGTGCCAGCAGTAACCCAACACAGGGACAGCCCCAGCATTTT. Translating it yields CASSNPTQGQPQHF.

CDR3 loop: CASSKAGTSGAYEQYV. In nucleotides, the CDR3 is TGTGCCAGCAGCAAAGCGGGGACTAGCGGGGCCTACGAGCAGTACGTC. The gene calls are TRBV21-1 and TRBJ2-7; the table's D call, TRBD2, was not checked against the DNA. TRBV21-1 constitutes a pseudogene. The length of the CDR3 is 16 residues.

The genes are TRBV6-5 and TRBJ1-2; no reliable D call. Trimming stripped 5 bases from V and 7 bases from J, with 17 bases between. The CDR3 runs to 14 residues. CDR1 and CDR2 (germline): MNHEY, SVGAGI. The CDR3 sequence is CASSSAWRLGGYTF. The CDR3 coding sequence is TGTGCCAGCAGTAGCGCTTGGCGGCTGGGTGGCTACACCTTC.

J is TRBJ2-1 and V is TRBV11-2, with 9 bases matching TRBD2. Germline V gene lookup returns CDR1 SGHAT and CDR2 FQNNGV. V was clipped by 5 bases and J by 0 bases; unmatched bases: 5. CDR3 size: 16 residues. This CDR3 is CASSPLAGSSYNEQFF. CDR3 DNA: TGTGCCAGCAGCCCCCTAGCGGGAAGCTCCTACAATGAGCAGTTCTTC. Filled out from reference TRBV11-2 and TRBJ2-1, the complete variable domain reads EAGVAQSPRYKIIEKRQSVAFWCNPISGHATLYWYQQILGQGPKLLIQFQNNGVVDDSQLPKDRFSAERLKGVDSTLKIQPAKLEDSAVYLCASSPLAGSSYNEQFFGPGTRLTVL.